Presented here are 29 T cell receptor beta chains from one specimen sequenced in a study of beta chain features in type 1 diabetes. Isolated RNA was reverse transcribed in full, so expressed TCRB transcripts were sequenced. Clones were read by immunoSEQ multiplex PCR, and TCRdb kept only the in-frame ones, dropping some. The table records about 360,000 clones, around 12% of them present only once. Source material: naive CD4+ T cells from blood. These receptor sequences come from a man aged 18 to 30 in good health.

V and J are TRBV7-3 and TRBJ2-1; maybe TRBD2 (6 bases). Germline V CDR1 and CDR2: SGHTA, FQGTGA. V dropped 5 bases and J dropped 4 bases, with 15 bases sitting between them. CDR3 length: 15 residues. The CDR3 DNA is TGTGCCAGCAGCCCTGGGACTTTCCCATACAATGAGCAGTTCTTC. This encodes CASSPGTFPYNEQFF.

The V gene is TRBV6-5, the J gene TRBJ1-5; 8 bases are a match to TRBD1. Germline CDR1 is MNHEY and CDR2 is SVGAGI. V lost 2 bases to trimming and J lost 5 bases; unmatched junction nucleotides: 2. This CDR3 is 14 amino acids long. In nucleotides, the CDR3 is TGTGCCAGCAGTTACGGACAGGGACATCAGCCCCAGCATTTT. Amino acids: CASSYGQGHQPQHF.

This clone was seen a few times. The V call is TRBV30, the J call TRBJ2-7; TRBD1 matches 8 bases. Per the germline V gene, CDR1 is GTSNPN and CDR2 is SVGIG (reference sequence). V dropped 8 bases and J dropped 3; count of bases not matched to a gene: 9. There are 13 residues in the CDR3. The CDR3 sequence: CAIYRTGNYEQYF. DNA for the CDR3: TGTGCCATTTATAGGACAGGGAACTACGAGCAGTACTTC.

The rearrangement joins TRBV7-8 to TRBJ1-5; 9 nucleotides match TRBD1. The CDR3 consists of 15 residues. Germline lookup yields CDR1 SGHVS and CDR2 FQNEAQ. Germline trimming cut 4 bases from V and 7 bases from J; bases unmatched to any gene: 8. CDR3 nucleotide sequence: TGTGCCAGCAGCTCGACAGGGGGTGGGTGGCAGCCCCAGCATTTT. Amino acid sequence: CASSSTGGGWQPQHF. The entire variable domain, with the rest obtained from reference TRBV7-8 and TRBJ1-5, is as follows: GAGVSQSPRYKVAKRGQDVALRCDPISGHVSLFWYQQALGQGPEFLTYFQNEAQLDKSGLPSDRFFAERPEGSVSTLKIQRTQQEDSAVYLCASSSTGGGWQPQHFGDGTRLSIL.

The chain links TRBV25-1 to TRBJ2-7; 8 bases are shared with TRBD1. CDR1 and CDR2 from the germline V gene are MGHDK and SYGVNS. The length of the CDR3 is 15 residues. V lost 5 bases and J lost 1; bases outside the gene matches: 7. CDR3 sequence: CASSLQGTGSYEQYF. For the CDR3, the DNA is TGTGCCAGCAGTCTCCAAGGGACAGGTTCCTACGAGCAGTACTTC.

This chain joins TRBV9 and TRBJ1-2; weak D call: TRBD1 (6 bases). Trimming cost V 4 bases and J 7 bases, with 8 bases left between them. Germline CDR1 reads SGDLS; CDR2 reads YYNGEE. The CDR3 consists of 11 residues. The CDR3 region has the DNA TGTGCCAGCAGCTTGGACAGTGGCTACACCTTC. The encoded protein is CASSLDSGYTF.

This clone was counted between two and nine times. The rearrangement joins TRBV5-4 to TRBJ2-5; D remains unclear. The CDR3 loop spans 12 amino acids. CDR1 is SGHNT, CDR2 YYREEE, per germline (reference sequence). Trimming took 4 bases from V and 4 from J, leaving 8 bases between them. The DNA of the CDR3 is TGTGCCAGCAGCACGGGTGGAGAGACCCAGTACTTC. Translating it yields CASSTGGETQYF.

The chain is built from TRBV4-1 and TRBJ1-1; TRBD1 might be the D (5 bases). The CDR3 totals 13 residues. Between the trimmed V and J ends, which lost 6 bases and 1 base, there was a span of 9 bases. Looked up from germline, CDR1 is MGHRA and CDR2 is YSYEKL. Here the CDR3 DNA reads TGCGCCAGCAGGAGAACAGGGAACACTGAAGCTTTCTTT. Its translation: CASRRTGNTEAFF.

This clone was observed a few times. The chain links TRBV6-5 to TRBJ2-2; tentative D call: TRBD1 (5 bases). This CDR3 spans 13 amino acids. In germline, CDR1 is MNHEY, CDR2 SVGAGI. V lost 6 bases and J 5 bases, leaving 10 bases between the germline ends. The CDR3 is CASRQGYTGELFF. The CDR3 nucleotides read TGTGCCAGCAGGCAGGGTTATACCGGGGAGCTGTTTTTT.

The chain couples TRBV5-4 to TRBJ2-1; D not resolved. This CDR3 has 11 amino acids. The germline V gene encodes CDR1 SGHNT and CDR2 YYREEE (reference sequence). Deletions cut 7 bases from V and 6 bases from J, with 8 bases between. The CDR3 nucleotides read TGTGCCAGCCATACTGGCAATGAGCAGTTCTTC. It encodes CASHTGNEQFF.

This clone has more than one count but fewer than ten. This sequence joins TRBV5-1 and TRBJ1-4, with TRBD1 matching 9 bases. V was clipped by 4 bases and J by 5 bases; unmatched bases: 3. The CDR3 totals 14 residues. CDR1 SGHRS and CDR2 YFSETQ come from the germline V gene. CDR3 amino acids: CASSHGTGNEKLFF. The DNA of the CDR3 is TGCGCCAGCAGCCACGGGACAGGGAATGAAAAACTGTTTTTT.

This clone showed up just a few times. The V and J genes are TRBV5-1 and TRBJ2-5, with TRBD2 matching 10 bases. The CDR3 consists of 15 residues. V lost 4 bases to trimming and J lost 2 bases; unmatched junction nucleotides: 5. Germline V gene lookup returns CDR1 SGHRS and CDR2 YFSETQ. Here the CDR3 reads CASSLAGAPQETQYF. CDR3 in DNA: TGCGCCAGCAGCCTAGCGGGAGCCCCTCAAGAGACCCAGTACTTC.

The chain joins TRBV6-1 to TRBJ2-2, with 9 bases fitting TRBD1. CDR3 length: 14 residues. V lost 8 bases and J lost 7; bases outside the gene matches: 8. The germline V gene has CDR1 MNHNS and CDR2 SASEGT. CDR3 DNA sequence: TGTGCCAGCCGAACAGGGGGCGCAGGCGGGGAGCTGTTTTTT. Translation gives CASRTGGAGGELFF.

The J gene is TRBJ1-2, the V gene TRBV7-2, with unresolved D. The CDR3 has 16 amino acids. V lost 0 bases to trimming and J lost 2 bases, with 13 bases between them. Germline V gives CDR1 SGHTA, CDR2 FQGNSA. CDR3 nucleotides: TGTGCCAGCAGCTTAGCGGTGATACGAGAAAACTATGGCTACACCTTC. This encodes CASSLAVIRENYGYTF.

This chain connects TRBV10-3 to TRBJ2-1, with D unresolved. There are 14 residues in the CDR3. Trimming shortened V by 0 bases and J by 10 bases, and 13 bases separated the two germline ends. CDR1 ENHRY and CDR2 SYGVKD come from the germline V gene. CDR3: CAISESVLRGEQFF. DNA of the CDR3: TGTGCCATCAGTGAGTCCGTCCTCCGAGGCGAGCAGTTCTTC.

This clone came up a few times. The chain employs TRBV2 and TRBJ2-5; 7 bases line up with TRBD2. V lost 4 bases to trimming and J lost 4 bases; unmatched junction nucleotides: 3. Germline values: CDR1 SNHLY, CDR2 FYNNEI. The CDR3 is 13 residues long. CDR3 protein: CASSVWGGETQYF. CDR3 sequence (DNA): TGTGCCAGCAGTGTCTGGGGGGGAGAGACCCAGTACTTC.

CDR3 loop: CAGTRGISYEQYF. In DNA, the CDR3 is TGTGCCGGAACCAGAGGGATCTCCTACGAGCAGTACTTC. This chain links TRBV30 with TRBJ2-7; a possible D gene is TRBD2 (5 bases). Germline loops: CDR1 GTSNPN, CDR2 SVGIG (reference sequence). V was clipped by 8 bases and J by 0 bases, with 14 bases between them. The CDR3 sequence is 13 residues long. Using reference TRBV30 and TRBJ2-7 for the parts outside the CDR3, the full variable domain is SQTIHQWPATLVQPVGSPLSLECTVEGTSNPNLYWYRQAAGRGLQLLFYSVGIGQISSEVPQNLSASRPQDRQFILSSKKLLLSDSGFYLCAGTRGISYEQYFGPGTRLTVT.

V gene TRBV6-6 combines with J gene TRBJ1-6; 7 positions match TRBD1. This CDR3 is built from 16 residues. Germline lookup yields CDR1 MNHNY and CDR2 SVGAGI (reference sequence). V was pared by 0 bases and J by 10 bases, with 9 bases of the junction left unmatched. The CDR3 protein is CASSYSWWQGGSPLHF. The CDR3, as DNA: TGTGCCAGCAGTTACTCGTGGTGGCAGGGGGGCTCACCCCTCCACTTT.

The sample holds a few counts of this clone. The V call is TRBV29-1, the J call TRBJ2-7; 8 bases are shared with TRBD1. The J segment lost 7 bases and the V segment lost 4 bases, leaving 9 bases of the junction unmatched. From germline, CDR1 is SQVTM and CDR2 ANQGSEA. This CDR3 has 13 residues. As DNA, the CDR3 is TGCAGCGTTGGTTTACAGGGGGTTCGGGAGCAGTACTTC. As protein: CSVGLQGVREQYF.

This clone was counted a few times. This chain joins TRBV9 and TRBJ2-3; TRBD2 agrees at 15 bases. Germline CDR1 is SGDLS and CDR2 is YYNGEE. Losses at the gene ends were 4 bases for V and 2 bases for J; bases not matched to a gene: 8. The CDR3 has 18 residues. CDR3 nucleotides: TGTGCCAGCAGCACTCCCGGGACTAGCGGGGGGTTCACAGATACGCAGTATTTT. Translation: CASSTPGTSGGFTDTQYF.

This chain uses TRBV5-6 with TRBJ2-1; no clear D gene. The CDR3 spans 13 residues. Between the trimmed V and J ends, which lost 3 bases and 4 bases, there was a span of 8 bases. Germline assignment: CDR1 SGHDT and CDR2 YYEEEE. In DNA, the CDR3 is TGTGCCAGCAGCTCAGAAATGTACAATGAGCAGTTCTTC. It translates to CASSSEMYNEQFF.

This chain joins TRBV7-8 and TRBJ1-1, with 12 bases lining up with TRBD1. The V gene's germline CDR1 is SGHVS and CDR2 FQNEAQ. V was pared by 6 bases and J by 2 bases, with 7 bases of the junction left unmatched. This CDR3 has 16 amino acids. CDR3 coding DNA: TGTGCCAGCAGTTTCGGGACAGGGGGCAGAAACACTGAAGCTTTCTTT. This gives the protein CASSFGTGGRNTEAFF.

The rearrangement uses TRBV6-6 and TRBJ1-2; 7 bases agree with TRBD1. CDR1 is MNHNY, CDR2 SVGAGI, per germline (reference sequence). The junction had 9 bases not matched to a gene; V was cut back by 5 bases and J by 0 bases. The CDR3 is 16 amino acids. CDR3 in DNA: TGTGCCAGCAGTCGAGGGGACAGATCAACTAACTATGGCTACACCTTC. Protein: CASSRGDRSTNYGYTF.

This sequence joins TRBV4-1 and TRBJ2-2, with 9 bases matching TRBD2. The germline gives CDR1 MGHRA, CDR2 YSYEKL. Unmatched junction bases numbered 11, after V lost 5 bases and J lost 7 bases. The CDR3 totals 16 residues. The CDR3, as DNA: TGCGCCAGCAGCTTCAGGGGACTAGCTGACGGCGGGGAGCTGTTTTTT. Amino acid sequence: CASSFRGLADGGELFF.

This clone occurred a few times. The V and J genes are TRBV7-3 and TRBJ2-3; D may be TRBD2 (6 bases). The CDR3 length is 13 residues. Germline-derived CDR1 and CDR2 are SGHTA and FQGTGA. Trimming shortened V by 5 bases and J by 1 base, and 7 bases separated the two germline ends. CDR3 sequence reads: CASSRRGTDTQYF. The CDR3 nucleotides read TGTGCCAGCAGCCGGAGGGGCACAGATACGCAGTATTTT.

This clone was observed a handful of times. The genes are TRBV6-5 and TRBJ2-7; TRBD1 matches 9 bases. Trimming at V came to 2 bases and at J to 7 bases, leaving 9 bases not matched to a gene. CDR3 length: 15 amino acids. Germline V gene lookup returns CDR1 MNHEY and CDR2 SVGAGI. CDR3 sequence reads: CASSYGGQGLREQYF. The CDR3 DNA follows: TGTGCCAGCAGTTACGGGGGACAGGGATTGAGGGAGCAGTACTTC.

This clone was seen a few times. The chain employs TRBV7-3 and TRBJ2-3; TRBD1 matches 9 bases. Germline V gene sequence: CDR1 SGHTA, CDR2 FQGTGA. V was clipped by 5 bases and J by 6 bases; unmatched bases: 9. The CDR3 covers 15 residues. The CDR3 loop reads CASSLGTGGYDTQYF. The CDR3 DNA sequence: TGTGCCAGCAGCCTTGGTACAGGGGGCTATGATACGCAGTATTTT.

For this clone: The sample holds other DNA sequences that translate to the same CDR3. V gene TRBV15 combines with J gene TRBJ1-5; weak D call: TRBD1 (5 bases). The CDR3 spans 14 residues. Germline CDR1 and CDR2: LNHNV and YYDKDF (reference sequence). V was clipped by 0 bases and J by 6 bases, with 9 bases between them. The CDR3 sequence is CATSRDPGGQPQHF. CDR3 DNA: TGTGCCACCAGCAGAGATCCGGGGGGTCAGCCCCAGCATTTT. Based on the CDR3 plus reference TRBV15 and TRBJ1-5, the full variable domain is DAMVIQNPRYQVTQFGKPVTLSCSQTLNHNVMYWYQQKSSQAPKLLFHYYDKDFNNEADTPDNFQSRRPNTSFCFLDIRSPGLGDTAMYLCATSRDPGGQPQHFGDGTRLSIL.

This clone was recorded a few times. The rearrangement links TRBV11-2 to TRBJ2-1; 9 positions agree with TRBD2. The CDR3 extends over 14 amino acids. Germline CDR1 and CDR2: SGHAT and FQNNGV. With 8 bases clipped from V and 6 bases from J, the junction kept 8 bases outside the gene matches. In DNA form, the CDR3 reads TGTGCCAGCGGGGAGCTAGCGGGGCTCAATGAGCAGTTCTTC. Protein: CASGELAGLNEQFF.